The clone carrying this TCR beta chain occurred many times. The antigen is unknown. This CDR3 comprises 14 residues. Germline V CDR1 and CDR2: SQVTM, ANQGSEA. Unmatched junction bases numbered 11, after V lost 6 bases and J lost 4 bases. This sample stems from a study of CD8+CD57+ T cells in acquired aplastic anemia. TCR beta VDJ and CDR3 were profiled, and genomic DNA was the template. TCRdb called the reads again in MiXCR, with one record for every CDR3 protein. Among over 150,000 distinct CDR3 sequences, about 64% were seen once, and the ten largest hold around 45%. Study-wide results and limits: CD8+ Simpson's diversity did not differ significantly between patients and controls.

CD8+CD57+ cell expansion, shown by flow cytometry, had occurred in the patients selected for sequencing. The rearrangement joins TRBV29-1 to TRBJ1-1, with TRBD1 identical over 7 bases. The TCR originated in a human donor with aplastic anemia. The sample taken for sequencing was sorted CD4+, CD8+, or CD8+CD57+ T cells (not recorded which) from PBMCs. The CDR3 DNA follows: TGCAGCGTACTGACTAGGGGGCTGCCCACTGAAGCTTTCTTT. It specifies CSVLTRGLPTEAFF.